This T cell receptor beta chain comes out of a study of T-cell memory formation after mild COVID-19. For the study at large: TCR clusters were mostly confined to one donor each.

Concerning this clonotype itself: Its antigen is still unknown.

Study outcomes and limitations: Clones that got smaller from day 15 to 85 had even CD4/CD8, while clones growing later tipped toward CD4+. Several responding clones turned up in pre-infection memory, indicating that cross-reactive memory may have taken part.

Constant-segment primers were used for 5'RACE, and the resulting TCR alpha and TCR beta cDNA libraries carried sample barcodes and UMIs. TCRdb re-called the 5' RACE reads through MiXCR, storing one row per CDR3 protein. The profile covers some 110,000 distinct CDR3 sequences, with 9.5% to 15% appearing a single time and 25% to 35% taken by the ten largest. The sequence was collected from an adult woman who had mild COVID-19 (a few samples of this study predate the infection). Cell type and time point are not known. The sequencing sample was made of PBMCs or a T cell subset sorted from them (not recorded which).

The CDR3: CASSFGTGRTDTQYF. Here the CDR3 DNA reads TGCGCCAGCAGCTTCGGGACAGGGAGAACAGATACGCAGTATTTT. The chain couples TRBV4-1 to TRBJ2-3, with 9 bases identical to TRBD1. CDR3 size: 15 residues. V lost 5 bases, J lost 3 bases, and 6 bases stayed unmatched. Germline CDR1 is MGHRA and CDR2 is YSYEKL.